One sample yielded the 25 T cell receptor beta chains listed below, sequenced in a study of vaccination effects on CD4 cells after COVID-19. Their antigens remain unidentified. Pools of viral peptides were used by the ViraFEST assay to expand antigen-specific CD4+ T cells ahead of sequencing. With 9 to 11 days of culture completed, CD4+ T cells were isolated. Infection dated between March and December 2020, before the Alpha, Beta and Delta variants reached the United States. The repertoire was sequenced with immunoSEQ multiplex PCR; TCRdb's copy has only in-frame clones and lacks some. This table holds tens of thousands of clones, roughly 70% found once. The sample in question was CD4+ T cells from PBMCs cultured with a peptide pool, obtained before COVID-19 vaccination. Source of these receptors: a human donor who had a prior SARS-CoV-2 infection.

The rearrangement links TRBV15 to TRBJ1-2; D may be TRBD1 (5 bases). The CDR3 covers 15 residues. Germline V CDR1 and CDR2: LNHNV, YYDKDF (reference sequence). The ends were cut back, 4 bases at V and 0 bases at J, with 12 bases in the middle. CDR3 sequence: CATSIKTEPNYGYTF. CDR3 in DNA: TGTGCCACCAGCATAAAGACAGAGCCTAACTATGGCTACACCTTC.

J is TRBJ2-3 and V is TRBV9; 9 bases line up with TRBD2. The length of the CDR3 is 20 residues. The germline V gene has CDR1 SGDLS and CDR2 YYNGEE. V was clipped by 3 bases and J by 8 bases; unmatched bases: 25. The CDR3 coding sequence is TGTGCCAGCAGCGGCACAGACCGATCGGCGGGACTAGCTAATTTCGGTACGCAGTATTTT. Amino acids: CASSGTDRSAGLANFGTQYF. Together with reference TRBV9 and TRBJ2-3, the CDR3 gives the full variable domain: DSGVTQTPKHLITATGQRVTLRCSPRSGDLSVYWYQQSLDQGLQFLIQYYNGEERAKGNILERFSAQQFPDLHSELNLSSLELGDSALYFCASSGTDRSAGLANFGTQYFGPGTRLTVL.

This sequence joins TRBV5-1 and TRBJ2-3; no clear D gene. This CDR3 is built from 14 residues. V was shortened by 1 base and J by 2 bases, with 8 bases between the two germline ends. Germline values: CDR1 SGHRS, CDR2 YFSETQ. This CDR3 reads CASSLQPDTDTQYF. The DNA of the CDR3 is TGCGCCAGCAGCTTGCAGCCAGACACAGATACGCAGTATTTT.

The chain is built from TRBV3-1 (or the pseudogene TRBV3-2) and TRBJ2-1; 10 nucleotides line up with TRBD2. The V gene's germline CDR1 is LGHDT and CDR2 YNNKEL (reference sequence). The trim removed 7 bases at V and 6 bases at J, leaving 12 bases unmatched. This CDR3 contains 16 residues. Here the CDR3 reads CASNRGGLASVNEQFF. The CDR3 DNA reads as TGTGCCAGCAACCGGGGGGGACTAGCGTCGGTCAATGAGCAGTTCTTC.

This clone has a handful of counts. V usage is TRBV7-2 and J usage is TRBJ2-1, with TRBD2 matching 7 bases. The V and J ends lost 3 bases and 5 bases, in that order; junction bases with no gene match: 7. Germline V gene sequence: CDR1 SGHTA, CDR2 FQGNSA. The CDR3 sequence is 15 residues long. The CDR3 sequence: CASSFLAGINNEQFF. In DNA form, the CDR3 reads TGTGCCAGCAGCTTTTTAGCGGGCATTAACAATGAGCAGTTCTTC.

The V call is TRBV12-5, the J call TRBJ2-7; 8 positions match TRBD1. CDR3 size: 16 residues. The trim removed 2 bases at V and 3 bases at J, leaving 9 bases unmatched. Per germline, CDR1 LGHNT and CDR2 FRNRAP. The CDR3 here is CASGLNPRDRSYEQYF. As DNA, the CDR3 is TGTGCTAGTGGTTTGAATCCTCGGGACAGGAGCTACGAGCAGTACTTC.

The chain uses TRBV30 and TRBJ1-5, with D unresolved. V lost 4 bases to trimming and J lost 4 bases, with 14 bases between them. The CDR3 consists of 14 residues. Germline CDR1 and CDR2: GTSNPN and SVGIG (reference sequence). The CDR3 nucleotides are TGTGCCTGGAACGTCGGTGTTAGGAATCAGCCCCAGCATTTT. Amino acid sequence: CAWNVGVRNQPQHF. Full variable domain (missing parts from reference TRBV30 and TRBJ1-5): SQTIHQWPATLVQPVGSPLSLECTVEGTSNPNLYWYRQAAGRGLQLLFYSVGIGQISSEVPQNLSASRPQDRQFILSSKKLLLSDSGFYLCAWNVGVRNQPQHFGDGTRLSIL.

The chain is built from TRBV12-3 or TRBV12-4 and TRBJ1-5, with D unclear. The CDR3 sequence is 13 residues long. Trimming removed 6 bases from V and 7 bases from J, with 13 bases in between. CDR3 DNA: TGTGCCAGCAGCTTGGCGGGTGAACAGCCCCAGCATTTT. It encodes CASSLAGEQPQHF.

V gene TRBV7-9 combines with J gene TRBJ1-4, with D possibly being TRBD1 (5 bases). CDR3 length: 14 amino acids. The V end lost 2 bases, the J end lost 6 bases, and 10 bases lay between the germline ends. The germline CDR1 and CDR2 sequences are SEHNR and FQNEAQ (reference sequence). CDR3 in amino acids: CASSLWGSDEKLFF. The CDR3 nucleotides are TGTGCCAGCAGCTTATGGGGGTCTGATGAAAAACTGTTTTTT.

This chain uses TRBV28 with TRBJ2-7; D ambiguous. Trimming removed 3 bases from V and 3 bases from J, with 6 bases in between. Looked up from germline, CDR1 is MDHEN and CDR2 is SYDVKM. The CDR3 runs 12 residues. CDR3 sequence reads: CASSFYDYEQYF. The CDR3 bases are TGTGCCAGCAGTTTCTATGACTACGAGCAGTACTTC.

In its sample, this clone was seen a few times. The gene calls are TRBV2 and TRBJ2-5; TRBD1 matches 12 bases. CDR3 length equals 18 residues. Per the germline V gene, CDR1 is SNHLY and CDR2 is FYNNEI. The ends lost 6 bases at V and 5 bases at J; junction bases unmatched: 16. In nucleotides, the CDR3 is TGTGCCAGCAGAAGATTACTAAGGGACAGGGGGCGCGGGGAGACCCAGTACTTC. This encodes CASRRLLRDRGRGETQYF. The complete variable domain, with remaining parts taken from reference TRBV2 and TRBJ2-5, reads EPEVTQTPSHQVTQMGQEVILRCVPISNHLYFYWYRQILGQKVEFLVSFYNNEISEKSEIFDDQFSVERPDGSNFTLKIRSTKLEDSAMYFCASRRLLRDRGRGETQYFGPGTRLLVL.

This clone showed up just a few times. The gene calls are TRBV4-1 and TRBJ1-3, with unresolved D. V was shortened by 0 bases and J by 0 bases, with 9 bases between the two germline ends. Germline V gene data show CDR1 as MGHRA and CDR2 as YSYEKL. The CDR3 contains 16 residues. The CDR3 reads CASSQERRDSGNTIYF. CDR3 nucleotides: TGCGCCAGCAGCCAAGAACGACGCGACTCTGGAAACACCATATATTTT.

V and J are TRBV7-2 and TRBJ2-6; the D is unclear. The CDR3 is 14 residues long. V was pared by 3 bases and J by 1 base, with 4 bases between. Per germline, CDR1 SGHTA and CDR2 FQGNSA. Here the CDR3 reads CASSFFSGANVLTF. DNA for the CDR3: TGTGCCAGCAGCTTTTTTTCTGGGGCCAACGTCCTGACTTTC.

The chain is built from TRBV11-1 and TRBJ2-3; D might be TRBD2 (5 bases). CDR1 and CDR2 from the germline V gene are SGHAT and FQDESV (reference sequence). The CDR3 runs to 13 residues. V lost 5 bases and J 4 bases, leaving 10 bases between the germline ends. The CDR3 region is CASSPSLADTQYF. For the CDR3, the DNA is TGTGCCAGCAGCCCTAGCCTAGCAGATACGCAGTATTTT.

The genes are TRBV3-1 (or the pseudogene TRBV3-2) and TRBJ2-1; no firm D call. Germline loops: CDR1 LGHDT, CDR2 YNNKEL (reference sequence). CDR3 length: 15 residues. With 4 bases removed from V and 2 bases from J, the gap between germline ends came to 12 bases. This CDR3 reads CASSPALGTYNEQFF. The CDR3 nucleotides are TGTGCCAGCAGCCCGGCACTGGGGACCTACAATGAGCAGTTCTTC.

The V gene is TRBV25-1, the J gene TRBJ2-1; 9 nucleotides align to TRBD2. V shed 3 bases, J shed 8 bases, and the junction held 8 bases outside the gene matches. Germline loops: CDR1 MGHDK, CDR2 SYGVNS. The length of the CDR3 is 15 residues. The CDR3 DNA reads as TGTGCCAGCAGTGATTTGCGGGCTAGCGGGGATGAGCAGTTCTTC. Residues: CASSDLRASGDEQFF.

The chain combines TRBV18 with TRBJ2-1, with 8 bases fitting TRBD2. The CDR3 extends over 17 amino acids. Trimming took 3 bases from V and 0 from J; bases not matched to a gene: 7. CDR1 and CDR2 from the germline V gene are KGHSH and LQKENI. The CDR3 is CASSPGGLARSYNEQFF. Written as DNA, the CDR3 is TGTGCCAGCTCACCGGGAGGACTAGCCCGCTCCTACAATGAGCAGTTCTTC. The entire variable domain, with the rest obtained from reference TRBV18 and TRBJ2-1, is as follows: NAGVMQNPRHLVRRRGQEARLRCSPMKGHSHVYWYRQLPEEGLKFMVYLQKENIIDESGMPKERFSAEFPKEGPSILRIQQVVRGDSAAYFCASSPGGLARSYNEQFFGPGTRLTVL.

There are a few counts of this clone. The chain uses TRBV2 and TRBJ1-1, with D uncertain. The CDR3 spans 12 residues. The germline CDR1 and CDR2 sequences are SNHLY and FYNNEI. The V end lost 7 bases, the J end lost 0 bases, and 6 bases lay between the germline ends. CDR3 loop: CASKRVNTEAFF. The DNA for the CDR3 is TGTGCCAGCAAAAGGGTGAACACTGAAGCTTTCTTT.

For the CDR3, the DNA is TGTGCCAGCAGCTTAGGACGGACTAGCGGGGGGGACGTGCAGTTCTTC. This codes for CASSLGRTSGGDVQFF. This chain joins TRBV7-2 and TRBJ2-1; 15 bases match TRBD2. This CDR3 is built from 16 residues. The V and J ends lost 1 base and 12 bases, in that order; junction bases with no gene match: 7. Germline V gene lookup returns CDR1 SGHTA and CDR2 FQGNSA.

The chain recombines TRBV5-8 with TRBJ2-4; 9 bases agree with TRBD1. The V gene end was trimmed by 0 bases and the J gene end by 8 bases; junction bases not matched to a gene: 3. The CDR3 sequence is 14 residues long. Germline-derived CDR1 and CDR2 are SGHTS and YDEGEE. CDR3 loop: CASSLDRGRDIQYF. In nucleotides, the CDR3 is TGTGCCAGCAGCTTGGACAGGGGGCGTGACATTCAGTACTTC.

The chain has TRBV5-1 and TRBJ1-2; 9 bases map to TRBD1. Germline V lookup: CDR1 SGHRS, CDR2 YFSETQ. The CDR3 totals 14 residues. The V segment lost 4 bases and the J segment 6 bases; nucleotides outside the gene matches: 7. The CDR3, as DNA: TGCGCCAGCAGCCTGGGGGGACAGGGAGATGGCTACACCTTC. The encoded protein is CASSLGGQGDGYTF.

Only a few counts were recorded for this clone. V is TRBV30 and J is TRBJ2-6; D uncertain. The V end was cut by 1 base, the J end by 0 bases, with 16 bases between. The CDR3 totals 18 residues. CDR1 and CDR2 from the germline V gene are GTSNPN and SVGIG (reference sequence). CDR3 protein: CAWSAFFREASGANVLTF. The CDR3 bases are TGTGCCTGGAGTGCCTTTTTCAGAGAAGCCTCTGGGGCCAACGTCCTGACTTTC.

The gene calls are TRBV4-2 and TRBJ1-4; weak D call: TRBD1 (5 bases). V gave up 1 base and J gave up 13 bases, with 16 bases separating them. Germline V gene lookup returns CDR1 LGHNA and CDR2 YNFKEQ. The CDR3 runs to 14 residues. CDR3 in DNA: TGTGCCAGCAGCCAAGGACGACAGTCCCCGCTACTGTTTTTT. Translated, it gives CASSQGRQSPLLFF.

J is TRBJ1-5 and V is TRBV23-1; D might be TRBD1 (6 bases). TRBV23-1 is an ORF, and what it does is uncertain. The ends were cut back, 2 bases at V and 3 bases at J, with 23 bases in the middle. The CDR3 totals 19 residues. The CDR3 nucleotides read TGCGCCAGCAGTCAAATGCATCGGAATTGGGGACACACCAATCAGCCCCAGCATTTT. This sequence encodes CASSQMHRNWGHTNQPQHF.

The chain joins TRBV28 to TRBJ1-5; a possible D gene is TRBD1 (6 bases). V was cut by 2 bases and J by 4 bases, with 12 bases left in between. The CDR3 spans 15 residues. Germline loops: CDR1 MDHEN, CDR2 SYDVKM. CDR3 bases: TGTGCCAGCAGTTTAATGGACAGTCCTAATCAGCCCCAGCATTTT. Translation: CASSLMDSPNQPQHF.